The rows below give T cell receptor beta chains drawn from one sample of a study of blood T cells in healthy people across ages. TCRdb passed the 5' RACE reads through MiXCR, listing each CDR3 protein once. The sample holds about 930,000 distinct CDR3 sequences; 25% to 30% are singletons and the top ten take more than 8.5%. The same sample was also studied in work on T cells of mothers and their children.

Sequencing was done on a sample of blood. The receptors stem from a woman in her forties in good health. Both conserved end residues are part of each CDR3. Each record gives: V gene, J gene, clone size, CDR3 length, D gene, CDR3 DNA, CDR3 protein. A D gene is named only where the DNA matches it firmly. Size tells how often a clone was seen (once, few, many) or the class of an expanded clone, and some rows leave it out.

V gene: TRBV3-1; J gene: TRBJ2-7; clone size: -; CDR3 length: 14; D gene: -; CDR3 DNA: TGTGCCAGCAGCCAAGTGCAGGTCTCCTACGAGCAGTACTTC; CDR3 protein: CASSQVQVSYEQYF
V gene: TRBV7-9; J gene: TRBJ2-7; clone size: -; CDR3 length: 15; D gene: -; CDR3 DNA: TGTGCCAGCAGCCCCCCAGGGAGCTCCTACAATGAGCAGTACTTC; CDR3 protein: CASSPPGSSYNEQYF
V gene: TRBV11-2; J gene: TRBJ2-2; clone size: -; CDR3 length: 15; D gene: TRBD1; CDR3 DNA: TGTGCCAGCAGTTTCAGGGGGCGCGGCACCGGGGAGCTGTTTTTT; CDR3 protein: CASSFRGRGTGELFF
V gene: TRBV12-3/TRBV12-4; J gene: TRBJ2-1; clone size: -; CDR3 length: 14; D gene: -; CDR3 DNA: TGTGCCAGCAGGAACCCAGGATCCTACAATGAGCAGTTCTTC; CDR3 protein: CASRNPGSYNEQFF
V gene: TRBV11-2; J gene: TRBJ1-2; clone size: many; CDR3 length: 15; D gene: TRBD1; CDR3 DNA: TGTGCCAGCAGCTTATCCGGGACAGAGAACTATGGCTACACCTTC; CDR3 protein: CASSLSGTENYGYTF
V gene: TRBV7-8; J gene: TRBJ2-3; clone size: few; CDR3 length: 17; D gene: -; CDR3 DNA: TGTGCCAGCAGCTTATTCTTGGGTCGGGGGAACACAGATACGCAGTATTTT; CDR3 protein: CASSLFLGRGNTDTQYF
V gene: TRBV4-1; J gene: TRBJ2-1; clone size: -; CDR3 length: 16; D gene: -; CDR3 DNA: TGCGCCAGCAGCCAAGAGGGGAGGGGGCGGAGGAATGAGCAGTTCTTC; CDR3 protein: CASSQEGRGRRNEQFF
V gene: TRBV5-1; J gene: TRBJ1-2; clone size: -; CDR3 length: 14; D gene: TRBD1; CDR3 DNA: TGCGCCAGCAGCTTGGAGGGACAGTCCTATGGCTACACCTTC; CDR3 protein: CASSLEGQSYGYTF
V gene: TRBV5-5; J gene: TRBJ1-1; clone size: -; CDR3 length: 16; D gene: -; CDR3 DNA: TGTGCCAGCAGCTGGGGCGACGGGCAGAAGAACACTGAAGCTTTCTTT; CDR3 protein: CASSWGDGQKNTEAFF
V gene: TRBV4-1; J gene: TRBJ1-4; clone size: -; CDR3 length: 16; D gene: TRBD1; CDR3 DNA: TGCGCCAGCAGCCTCACTACCGGGACAGGGGATGAAAAACTGTTTTTT; CDR3 protein: CASSLTTGTGDEKLFF
V gene: TRBV6-1; J gene: TRBJ1-3; clone size: -; CDR3 length: 15; D gene: TRBD1; CDR3 DNA: TGTGCCAGCAGTGGCCTACAGGGGGGGGGAAACACCATATATTTT; CDR3 protein: CASSGLQGGGNTIYF
V gene: TRBV27; J gene: TRBJ2-7; clone size: many; CDR3 length: 15; D gene: -; CDR3 DNA: TGTGCCAGCACCCTGGGGGCTGGCCCACCCTACGAGCAGTACTTC; CDR3 protein: CASTLGAGPPYEQYF
V gene: TRBV20-1; J gene: TRBJ2-1; clone size: once; CDR3 length: 15; D gene: TRBD1; CDR3 DNA: TGCAGTGCGGACAGGGGGCGTAGCTCCTACAATGAGCAGTTCTTC; CDR3 protein: CSADRGRSSYNEQFF
V gene: TRBV27; J gene: TRBJ2-7; clone size: -; CDR3 length: 16; D gene: -; CDR3 DNA: TGTGCCAGCAGTTTATCTGTCGGTGACGGTTCCTACGAGCAGTACTTC; CDR3 protein: CASSLSVGDGSYEQYF
V gene: TRBV27; J gene: TRBJ1-1; clone size: few; CDR3 length: 15; D gene: TRBD1; CDR3 DNA: TGTGCCAGCCGATATGACGCAGGGGGAGGGATTGAAGCTTTCTTT; CDR3 protein: CASRYDAGGGIEAFF
V gene: TRBV6-5; J gene: TRBJ1-2; clone size: -; CDR3 length: 12; D gene: TRBD1; CDR3 DNA: TGTGCCAGCATCGACAGGGTCGGTGGCTACACCTTC; CDR3 protein: CASIDRVGGYTF
V gene: TRBV9; J gene: TRBJ2-6; clone size: many; CDR3 length: 17; D gene: TRBD1; CDR3 DNA: TGTGCCAGCACCAAAGCCGAGGGGGCCTCTGGGGCCAACGTCCTGACTTTC; CDR3 protein: CASTKAEGASGANVLTF
V gene: TRBV24-1; J gene: TRBJ2-1; clone size: -; CDR3 length: 14; D gene: -; CDR3 DNA: TGTGCCACCAGTAGGGGGGACGTCCCTAATGAGCAGTTCTTC; CDR3 protein: CATSRGDVPNEQFF
V gene: TRBV28; J gene: TRBJ2-7; clone size: -; CDR3 length: 15; D gene: TRBD1; CDR3 DNA: TGTGCCAGCAGTGCCGTCGGGACAGTAACTTACGAGCAGTACTTC; CDR3 protein: CASSAVGTVTYEQYF
V gene: TRBV7-9; J gene: TRBJ2-6; clone size: few; CDR3 length: 15; D gene: -; CDR3 DNA: TGTGCCAGCAGCGTACGGTTGGGAGGGGCCAACGTCCTGACTTTC; CDR3 protein: CASSVRLGGANVLTF
V gene: TRBV12-3/TRBV12-4; J gene: TRBJ1-1; clone size: few; CDR3 length: 16; D gene: -; CDR3 DNA: TGTGCCATATCACGAGGCTCTAGGGGAAGAAACACTGAAGCTTTCTTT; CDR3 protein: CAISRGSRGRNTEAFF
V gene: TRBV2; J gene: TRBJ2-5; clone size: -; CDR3 length: 17; D gene: TRBD2; CDR3 DNA: TGTGCCAGCAGTGAAGGGAAAATAGCGGGGCTTTACAATAAGCAGTACTTC; CDR3 protein: CASSEGKIAGLYNKQYF
V gene: TRBV20-1; J gene: TRBJ1-4; clone size: many; CDR3 length: 12; D gene: -; CDR3 DNA: TGCAGTGCTACCGCCTCTTATGAAAAACTGTTTTTT; CDR3 protein: CSATASYEKLFF
V gene: TRBV4-1; J gene: TRBJ2-5; clone size: many; CDR3 length: 17; D gene: -; CDR3 DNA: TGCGCCAGCAGCCAGACTACCATGGGACGTACCCAAGAGACCCAGTACTTC; CDR3 protein: CASSQTTMGRTQETQYF
V gene: TRBV20-1; J gene: TRBJ1-2; clone size: many; CDR3 length: 13; D gene: TRBD1; CDR3 DNA: TGCAGTGCGATGGACAGGGGTACCTATGGCTACACCTTC; CDR3 protein: CSAMDRGTYGYTF
V gene: TRBV7-9; J gene: TRBJ1-5; clone size: -; CDR3 length: 14; D gene: -; CDR3 DNA: TGTGCCAGCAGCCTAACCGCAGGGGCTCAGCCCCAGCATTTT; CDR3 protein: CASSLTAGAQPQHF
V gene: TRBV19; J gene: TRBJ2-1; clone size: once; CDR3 length: 12; D gene: -; CDR3 DNA: TGTGCCAGTAGTATAGAACGGGGTCAGCAGTTCTTC; CDR3 protein: CASSIERGQQFF
V gene: TRBV7-2; J gene: TRBJ1-2; clone size: -; CDR3 length: 13; D gene: -; CDR3 DNA: TGTGCCAGCAGTTCTAACATAGTTGCTAGCTACACCTTC; CDR3 protein: CASSSNIVASYTF
V gene: TRBV3-1; J gene: TRBJ1-2; clone size: many; CDR3 length: 15; D gene: -; CDR3 DNA: TGTGCCAGCAGCGAAAATGATCCAGGGATCTATGGCTACACCTTC; CDR3 protein: CASSENDPGIYGYTF
V gene: TRBV7-9; J gene: TRBJ1-1; clone size: many; CDR3 length: 13; D gene: -; CDR3 DNA: TGTGCCAGCAGCTTAAGTCAGAACACTGAAGCTTTCTTT; CDR3 protein: CASSLSQNTEAFF
V gene: TRBV6-1; J gene: TRBJ2-1; clone size: few; CDR3 length: 20; D gene: TRBD2; CDR3 DNA: TGTGCCAGCAGTGAAGCTAGGGGACTAGCGGGGGGGAGCTCCTACAATGAGCAGTTCTTC; CDR3 protein: CASSEARGLAGGSSYNEQFF
V gene: TRBV20-1; J gene: TRBJ1-1; clone size: few; CDR3 length: 13; D gene: -; CDR3 DNA: TGCAGTGCTGGACGTACCAGTTACACTGAAGCTTTCTTT; CDR3 protein: CSAGRTSYTEAFF
V gene: TRBV7-9; J gene: TRBJ1-1; clone size: -; CDR3 length: 15; D gene: -; CDR3 DNA: TGTGCCAGCAGCTTTATAGACCGACCGAACACTGAAGCTTTCTTT; CDR3 protein: CASSFIDRPNTEAFF
V gene: TRBV20-1; J gene: TRBJ2-7; clone size: -; CDR3 length: 14; D gene: -; CDR3 DNA: TGCAGTGCTAGCGCCAGCAGGCCTCCTGGCGAGCAGTACTTC; CDR3 protein: CSASASRPPGEQYF
V gene: TRBV28; J gene: TRBJ1-5; clone size: few; CDR3 length: 14; D gene: -; CDR3 DNA: TGTGCCACCACCCGCGGGGGGAGCAATCAGCCCCAGCATTTT; CDR3 protein: CATTRGGSNQPQHF
V gene: TRBV7-3; J gene: TRBJ2-1; clone size: many; CDR3 length: 16; D gene: TRBD1; CDR3 DNA: TGTGCCAGCAGCTTAAGTGGCAGGGGGCGATACAATGAGCAGTTCTTC; CDR3 protein: CASSLSGRGRYNEQFF
V gene: TRBV5-8; J gene: TRBJ2-7; clone size: -; CDR3 length: 14; D gene: -; CDR3 DNA: TGTGCCAGTAGCCCCGGAGGGAGTCGTCTCGAGCAGTACTTC; CDR3 protein: CASSPGGSRLEQYF
V gene: TRBV5-7; J gene: TRBJ2-7; clone size: -; CDR3 length: 16; D gene: -; CDR3 DNA: TGTGCCAGCAGCTTGGACGGGGCCAGCCAGCGCTACGAGCAGTACTTC; CDR3 protein: CASSLDGASQRYEQYF
V gene: TRBV7-2; J gene: TRBJ1-2; clone size: many; CDR3 length: 16; D gene: -; CDR3 DNA: TGTGCCAGCACCGCCGGGGTACCGGGCCGGTCTAGAGGCTACACCTTC; CDR3 protein: CASTAGVPGRSRGYTF
V gene: TRBV28; J gene: TRBJ2-5; clone size: -; CDR3 length: 18; D gene: TRBD1; CDR3 DNA: TGTGCCAGCACCGCACCCCTGGGGCAGGGGGTCGCTGGAGAGACCCAGTACTTC; CDR3 protein: CASTAPLGQGVAGETQYF
V gene: TRBV30; J gene: TRBJ2-7; clone size: few; CDR3 length: 13; D gene: -; CDR3 DNA: TGTGCCTGGAGTGAGGGTAGAAGGTACGAGCAGTACTTC; CDR3 protein: CAWSEGRRYEQYF
V gene: TRBV14; J gene: TRBJ1-2; clone size: few; CDR3 length: 15; D gene: TRBD1; CDR3 DNA: TGTGCCAGCAGCCAAACCGGGACAGGGTACTATGGCTACACCTTC; CDR3 protein: CASSQTGTGYYGYTF